This TCR beta chain was captured in a study of blood T cell repertoires in COVID-19. How the authors handled the data: Researchers report that nucleated cell counts were estimated from reference gene primer amplification. Method: immunoSEQ multiplex PCR; TCRdb's copy keeps in-frame clones and lacks some. V, J and clone size derive from that table, while D and trimming were established from the DNA sequence. The data hold around 170,000 clones, with about 87% observed a single time. This CDR3 spans 12 amino acids. V lost 5 bases to trimming and J lost 7 bases, with 11 bases between them. Germline values: CDR1 LGHDT, CDR2 YNNKEL (reference sequence).

This chain joins TRBV3-1 (or the pseudogene TRBV3-2) and TRBJ1-1; D is uncertain. Sample: peripheral blood. The sequence derives from a man aged 55 to 69 with COVID-19, enrolled during active disease. The CDR3 bases are TGTGCCAGCAGCAAAGCCTCAGTTGAAGCTTTCTTT. Encoded protein: CASSKASVEAFF.